Presented here are 25 T cell receptor beta chains from one specimen sequenced in a study of cytomegalovirus exposure and HLA in healthy donors. Sequenced by immunoSEQ multiplex PCR; TCRdb stores in-frame clones only, minus some. There are roughly 150,000 clones in the sample; approximately 86% occur only once, and approximately 2% lies in the top ten. The specimen was PBMCs. The receptor set was obtained from a young woman in good health and CMV-seronegative.

CDR3 loop: CASSLRGGRRLSYEQYF. As DNA, the CDR3 is TGTGCCAGCAGCCTTAGGGGGGGGCGCAGACTCTCCTACGAGCAGTACTTC. The rearrangement uses TRBV7-2 and TRBJ2-7; tentatively, D is TRBD2 (7 bases). Germline CDR1 and CDR2: SGHTA and FQGNSA. With 5 bases removed from V and 0 bases from J, the gap between germline ends came to 20 bases. The CDR3 covers 17 residues.

Only one count was recorded for this clone. V and J are TRBV7-6 and TRBJ2-5, with 12 bases identical to TRBD1. The trim removed 3 bases at V and 3 bases at J, leaving 5 bases unmatched. The CDR3 length is 16 residues. Germline V CDR1 and CDR2: SGHVS, FNYEAQ. The DNA for the CDR3 is TGTGCCAGCAGCTTGGGACAGGGGGCCCGAGAAGAGACCCAGTACTTC. Translating it yields CASSLGQGAREETQYF.

The J gene is TRBJ1-1, the V gene TRBV15; no definite D call. Germline V gives CDR1 LNHNV, CDR2 YYDKDF (reference sequence). This CDR3 is built from 13 residues. V gave up 1 base and J gave up 3 bases, with 6 bases separating them. CDR3 amino acids: CATSRARYTEAFF. In nucleotides, the CDR3 is TGTGCCACCAGCAGAGCCCGGTACACTGAAGCTTTCTTT.

This chain uses TRBV5-1 with TRBJ1-5, with D perhaps TRBD1 (6 bases). V was trimmed by 0 bases and J by 7 bases, leaving 11 bases between them. This CDR3 contains 14 residues. Germline CDR1 reads SGHRS; CDR2 reads YFSETQ. CDR3 in amino acids: CASSLGQVGQPQHF. Here the CDR3 DNA reads TGCGCCAGCAGCTTGGGACAGGTAGGACAGCCCCAGCATTTT.

The chain combines TRBV2 with TRBJ1-1; 10 bases agree with TRBD1. J was trimmed by 6 bases and V by 8 bases; bases with no gene match: 12. The CDR3 consists of 15 residues. Germline V gene lookup returns CDR1 SNHLY and CDR2 FYNNEI. CDR3: CASRQGAFSYSEAFF. Written as DNA, the CDR3 is TGTGCCAGCCGACAGGGGGCTTTTAGCTACTCTGAAGCTTTCTTT. The whole variable domain, filled in from reference TRBV2 and TRBJ1-1, reads EPEVTQTPSHQVTQMGQEVILRCVPISNHLYFYWYRQILGQKVEFLVSFYNNEISEKSEIFDDQFSVERPDGSNFTLKIRSTKLEDSAMYFCASRQGAFSYSEAFFGQGTRLTVV.

This clone was observed once. This chain connects TRBV6-7 to TRBJ1-1, with D tentatively TRBD1 (6 bases). TRBV6-7 is filed as an ORF, its function uncertain. The CDR3 spans 16 residues. V was cut by 0 bases and J by 0 bases, with 11 bases left in between. DNA for the CDR3: TGTGCCAGCAGTTACTCTGGGGGCAGACTGAACACTGAAGCTTTCTTT. Amino acids: CASSYSGGRLNTEAFF.

This sequence joins TRBV19 and TRBJ1-5, with no clear D. The CDR3 totals 15 residues. Germline CDR1 reads LNHDA; CDR2 reads SQIVND (reference sequence). The ends were cut back, 1 base at V and 0 bases at J, with 7 bases in the middle. CDR3 residues: CASSIVPHSNQPQHF. The DNA of the CDR3 is TGTGCCAGTAGTATAGTTCCCCATAGCAATCAGCCCCAGCATTTT.

The chain uses TRBV7-9 and TRBJ2-1; 11 nucleotides align to TRBD2. CDR1 is SEHNR and CDR2 is FQNEAQ in the germline V gene (reference sequence). The J segment lost 9 bases and the V segment lost 2 bases, leaving 6 bases of the junction unmatched. There are 15 residues in the CDR3. CDR3 in DNA: TGTGCCAGCAGCTTACTAGCGGGAGGAAGGGGTGAGCAGTTCTTC. This codes for CASSLLAGGRGEQFF.

This clone was seen once. The CDR3 protein is CASSLEGWTEAFF. CDR3 sequence (DNA): TGTGCCAGCAGCTTGGAGGGGTGGACTGAAGCTTTCTTT. The chain employs TRBV5-5 and TRBJ1-1; D possibly corresponds to TRBD1 (5 bases). Trimming removed 0 bases at V and 5 bases at J, with 8 bases between. The CDR3 covers 13 residues. Germline V gene lookup returns CDR1 SGHKS and CDR2 YYEKEE (reference sequence).

This chain links TRBV19 with TRBJ1-2; 9 positions agree with TRBD1. Germline V gives CDR1 LNHDA, CDR2 SQIVND (reference sequence). This CDR3 has 15 residues. V was pared by 5 bases and J by 6 bases, with 10 bases of the junction left unmatched. The CDR3 reads CASSAYRGPRDGYTF. The CDR3 bases are TGTGCCAGTAGTGCCTACAGGGGGCCAAGGGATGGCTACACCTTC.

J is TRBJ1-2 and V is TRBV7-9, with D unresolved. CDR3 length: 14 residues. Between the trimmed V and J ends, which lost 1 base and 1 base, there was a span of 7 bases. The V gene's germline CDR1 is SEHNR and CDR2 FQNEAQ (reference sequence). The CDR3 here is CASSLVSGNYGYTF. The DNA for the CDR3 is TGTGCCAGCAGCTTAGTCAGCGGTAACTATGGCTACACCTTC.

This clone was recorded once. The chain carries TRBV9 and TRBJ2-3; 9 nucleotides agree with TRBD2. Germline V gene sequence: CDR1 SGDLS, CDR2 YYNGEE. Trimming at V came to 5 bases and at J to 2 bases, leaving 6 bases not matched to a gene. There are 15 residues in the CDR3. This CDR3 reads CASSRRLADTDTQYF. The CDR3 bases are TGTGCCAGCAGTCGACGACTAGCGGACACAGATACGCAGTATTTT. Filled out from reference TRBV9 and TRBJ2-3, the complete variable domain reads DSGVTQTPKHLITATGQRVTLRCSPRSGDLSVYWYQQSLDQGLQFLIQYYNGEERAKGNILERFSAQQFPDLHSELNLSSLELGDSALYFCASSRRLADTDTQYFGPGTRLTVL.

The chain couples TRBV30 to TRBJ1-2; 8 nucleotides align to TRBD1. The germline V gene encodes CDR1 GTSNPN and CDR2 SVGIG (reference sequence). The CDR3 has 16 residues. V shed 2 bases, J shed 0 bases, and the junction held 8 bases outside the gene matches. The CDR3: CAWSPGGYIANYGYTF. As DNA, the CDR3 is TGTGCCTGGAGTCCAGGGGGCTATATAGCTAACTATGGCTACACCTTC.

V usage is TRBV5-1 and J usage is TRBJ2-2; 9 nucleotides align to TRBD1. With 4 bases clipped from V and 1 base from J, the junction kept 2 bases outside the gene matches. Germline V gene sequence: CDR1 SGHRS, CDR2 YFSETQ. The CDR3 runs 15 residues. The CDR3 nucleotides read TGCGCCAGCAGCCCGACAGGGGGGAACACCGGGGAGCTGTTTTTT. Its translation: CASSPTGGNTGELFF.

This clone was picked up a small number of times. The rearrangement uses TRBV5-4 and TRBJ2-5; D possibly corresponds to TRBD2 (6 bases). The V gene's germline CDR1 is SGHNT and CDR2 YYREEE (reference sequence). V was cut by 0 bases and J by 0 bases, with 15 bases left in between. The CDR3 length is 17 residues. The CDR3 bases are TGTGCCAGCAGCTTGGTGTGGAGGGGCGTGTACCAAGAGACCCAGTACTTC. This translates into CASSLVWRGVYQETQYF. Combining the CDR3 with reference TRBV5-4 and TRBJ2-5 gives the whole variable domain ETGVTQSPTHLIKTRGQQVTLRCSSQSGHNTVSWYQQALGQGPQFIFQYYREEENGRGNFPPRFSGLQFPNYSSELNVNALELDDSALYLCASSLVWRGVYQETQYFGPGTRLLVL.

The CDR3 DNA is TGTGCCAGCAGAAACAGGGACATGAACACTGAAGCTTTCTTT. Amino acid sequence: CASRNRDMNTEAFF. This chain uses TRBV2 with TRBJ1-1, with a tentative D call TRBD1 (6 bases). Trimming took off 6 bases at V and 0 bases at J, with 11 bases between the two ends. In germline, CDR1 is SNHLY, CDR2 FYNNEI. The CDR3 runs 14 residues.

The gene calls are TRBV11-2 and TRBJ2-3; 11 nucleotides agree with TRBD2. The CDR3 loop spans 16 amino acids. The V segment lost 5 bases and the J segment 3 bases; nucleotides outside the gene matches: 7. The germline CDR1 and CDR2 sequences are SGHAT and FQNNGV. Written as DNA, the CDR3 is TGTGCCAGCAGCGCCCGACTAGCGGGACTAACAGATACGCAGTATTTT. This sequence encodes CASSARLAGLTDTQYF. The full variable domain, its missing parts supplied by reference TRBV11-2 and TRBJ2-3, is EAGVAQSPRYKIIEKRQSVAFWCNPISGHATLYWYQQILGQGPKLLIQFQNNGVVDDSQLPKDRFSAERLKGVDSTLKIQPAKLEDSAVYLCASSARLAGLTDTQYFGPGTRLTVL.

This clone has more than one count but fewer than ten. The V gene is TRBV7-9, the J gene TRBJ1-1, with unresolved D. CDR3 length equals 13 residues. Between the trimmed V and J ends, which lost 8 bases and 0 bases, there was a span of 10 bases. The V gene's germline CDR1 is SEHNR and CDR2 FQNEAQ (reference sequence). The CDR3 protein is CASGGRLNTEAFF. The DNA for the CDR3 is TGTGCCAGCGGAGGACGGTTGAACACTGAAGCTTTCTTT.

V and J are TRBV6-1 and TRBJ1-2, with D unresolved. The germline gives CDR1 MNHNS, CDR2 SASEGT. The CDR3 totals 16 residues. The ends were cut back, 4 bases at V and 0 bases at J, with 15 bases in the middle. The CDR3 is CASSVQSSNPNYGYTF. The CDR3 bases are TGTGCCAGCAGTGTCCAAAGCTCGAACCCTAACTATGGCTACACCTTC.

This clone came up once. The chain joins TRBV7-2 to TRBJ2-3; no clear D. Germline CDR1 is SGHTA and CDR2 is FQGNSA. The CDR3 spans 15 residues. Trimming removed 2 bases at V and 0 bases at J, with 9 bases between. The CDR3 sequence is CASSLYPTSTDTQYF. CDR3 in DNA: TGTGCCAGCAGCTTATACCCAACTAGCACAGATACGCAGTATTTT.

V is TRBV4-3 and J is TRBJ1-4; 9 bases agree with TRBD1. With V trimmed by 6 bases and J by 1 base, 9 bases remained unmatched. The CDR3 length is 17 residues. The germline V gene has CDR1 LGHNA and CDR2 YSLEER. CDR3 loop: CASSLGTGKGTNEKLFF. The CDR3 nucleotides read TGCGCCAGCAGTCTAGGGACAGGGAAGGGAACTAATGAAAAACTGTTTTTT.

The rearrangement joins TRBV4-3 to TRBJ2-1; TRBD2 matches at 15 bases. The V segment lost 3 bases and the J segment 5 bases; nucleotides outside the gene matches: 17. CDR1 is LGHNA and CDR2 is YSLEER in the germline V gene. This CDR3 spans 21 amino acids. The CDR3 protein is CASSHHVWTSGRADSDNEQFF. The CDR3 DNA reads as TGCGCCAGCAGCCACCACGTTTGGACTAGCGGGAGGGCCGATTCAGACAATGAGCAGTTCTTC.

This clone was observed a few times. The chain uses TRBV19 and TRBJ1-2, with a possible D match to TRBD1 (6 bases). The V gene's germline CDR1 is LNHDA and CDR2 SQIVND (reference sequence). The V gene lost 4 bases and the J gene lost 3 bases, with 6 bases spanning the gap. The CDR3 is made up of 12 amino acids. The CDR3 nucleotides read TGTGCCAGTAGTACAGGGGACTATGGCTACACCTTC. Protein sequence: CASSTGDYGYTF. Supplemented by reference TRBV19 and TRBJ1-2, the full variable domain reads DGGITQSPKYLFRKEGQNVTLSCEQNLNHDAMYWYRQDPGQGLRLIYYSQIVNDFQKGDIAEGYSVSREKKESFPLTVTSAQKNPTAFYLCASSTGDYGYTFGSGTRLTVV.

The chain couples TRBV27 to TRBJ2-1; tentative D call: TRBD2 (6 bases). Per germline, CDR1 MNHEY and CDR2 SMNVEV (reference sequence). V was trimmed by 3 bases and J by 12 bases, leaving 9 bases between them. The CDR3 spans 11 residues. CDR3: CASSLGLLQFF. The CDR3 DNA reads TGTGCCAGCAGTTTGGGACTGCTGCAGTTCTTC.

J is TRBJ2-1 and V is TRBV2; D not resolved. The V gene lost 3 bases and the J gene lost 7 bases, with 13 bases spanning the gap. The length of the CDR3 is 14 residues. The germline gives CDR1 SNHLY, CDR2 FYNNEI. The CDR3 bases are TGTGCCAGCAGTGAGAAGCCTGACGGGAATGAGCAGTTCTTC. Protein sequence: CASSEKPDGNEQFF.